The source of this TCR beta chain is a study of shared clonotypes between healthy human individuals. Study conclusions and caveats: The authors sampled blood alone, and tissue repertoires likely differ. Enrolling few donors narrowed the genetic and exposure-history diversity that was represented.

Input per replicate PCR of unsorted PBMC was about 300 ng DNA, corresponding to tens of thousands of T cell genomes. The data were produced by immunoSEQ multiplex PCR, yet TCRdb's version contains in-frame clones alone and is incomplete. Of roughly 480,000 clones in the sample, 70% to 80% were seen once. The V gene's germline CDR1 is SGHTA and CDR2 FQGTGA. The CDR3 length is 11 residues. With 5 bases removed from V and 8 bases from J, the gap between germline ends came to 9 bases. Each donor was a Caucasian adult residing in Nashville, Tennessee. A remark on this clone: The target antigen is unknown.

The clonotype originates from a middle-aged woman in good health. Some clones in this sample may be carry-over from other donors' samples. The chain carries TRBV7-3 and TRBJ1-2; D unresolved. The sequenced material came from PBMCs. Here the CDR3 reads CASSPIPGYTF. The CDR3 bases are TGTGCCAGCAGCCCAATCCCGGGCTACACCTTC.